Shown below are 25 T cell receptor beta chains from a single sample sequenced in a study of B cell selection in AIRE deficiency. Regulatory T cells were sorted as CD4+CD25hiCD127low/negative cells. Repertoires were generated with immunoSEQ multiplex PCR, while TCRdb's copy carries only in-frame clones and drops some. The sample includes some 25,000 clones, around 92% of them seen just once. Sequenced: CD4+CD25+ Tregs sorted from PBMCs. Receptors were obtained from a human donor in good health.

The chain links TRBV7-6 to TRBJ1-1; D is undetermined. CDR1 is SGHVS and CDR2 is FNYEAQ in the germline V gene. The CDR3 is 17 amino acids. The V and J ends lost 1 base and 3 bases respectively, with 18 bases between them. In DNA form, the CDR3 reads TGTGCCAGCAGCTTAGGTCCGGGAGTATACTCCGACACTGAAGCTTTCTTT. Its protein product is CASSLGPGVYSDTEAFF. Variable domain in full (rest from reference TRBV7-6 and TRBJ1-1): GAGVSQSPRYKVTKRGQDVALRCDPISGHVSLYWYRQALGQGPEFLTYFNYEAQQDKSGLPNDRFSAERPEGSISTLTIQRTEQRDSAMYRCASSLGPGVYSDTEAFFGQGTRLTVV.

A note on this clone: Different DNA sequences within this sample yield the same CDR3. This rearrangement joins TRBV6-6 to TRBJ1-1; TRBD1 is a possible D gene (5 bases). Deletions cut 6 bases from V and 0 bases from J, with 11 bases between. The CDR3 spans 14 residues. Germline assignment: CDR1 MNHNY and CDR2 SVGAGI (reference sequence). The CDR3 nucleotides read TGTGCCAGCAGCAATCCAGGGTTGAACACTGAAGCTTTCTTT. It is translated as CASSNPGLNTEAFF.

This clone was recorded only once. This chain connects TRBV28 to TRBJ2-5; 8 nucleotides agree with TRBD2. The germline V gene encodes CDR1 MDHEN and CDR2 SYDVKM. The CDR3 totals 13 residues. The CDR3 nucleotides are TGTGTAGTGACGGGGGGGCTCCAAGAGACCCAGTACTTC. Its translation is CVVTGGLQETQYF.

The V gene is TRBV5-4, the J gene TRBJ2-2, with 7 nucleotides matching TRBD1. This CDR3 contains 15 residues. Germline loops: CDR1 SGHNT, CDR2 YYREEE (reference sequence). The V segment lost 3 bases and the J segment 3 bases; nucleotides outside the gene matches: 5. CDR3 region: CASSYETGHTGELFF. The CDR3 DNA reads TGTGCCAGCAGCTATGAGACAGGGCACACCGGGGAGCTGTTTTTT.

This chain connects TRBV30 to TRBJ2-7; D gene ambiguous. The CDR3 runs to 13 residues. V was trimmed by 2 bases and J by 3 bases, leaving 11 bases between them. CDR1 and CDR2 from the germline V gene are GTSNPN and SVGIG (reference sequence). The CDR3 here is CAWSRGVSYEQYF. DNA of the CDR3: TGTGCCTGGAGTCGAGGTGTTAGCTACGAGCAGTACTTC.

This sequence joins TRBV18 and TRBJ1-2; no definite D call. V shed 6 bases and J shed 4 bases, with 18 bases lying between them. The CDR3 sequence is 15 residues long. CDR1 is KGHSH and CDR2 is LQKENI in the germline V gene. The CDR3, as DNA: TGTGCCAGCTCCCTCGACGCCCTTCTCGGCTATGGCTACACCTTC. Translating it yields CASSLDALLGYGYTF.

This clone was recorded only once. The rearrangement links TRBV29-1 to TRBJ2-5; maybe TRBD2 (5 bases). The CDR3 runs 12 residues. Germline lookup yields CDR1 SQVTM and CDR2 ANQGSEA. Trimming stripped 5 bases from V and 3 bases from J, with 10 bases between. The CDR3 protein is CSVSAVKETQYF. CDR3 DNA sequence: TGCAGCGTTTCAGCGGTAAAAGAGACCCAGTACTTC.

Here the CDR3 DNA reads TGTGCCAGCAGCTTTCGGATCTCTGGAAACACCATATATTTT. Protein sequence: CASSFRISGNTIYF. This chain joins TRBV11-2 and TRBJ1-3; D remains unclear. CDR3 size: 14 residues. V was shortened by 3 bases and J by 0 bases, with 6 bases between the two germline ends. Germline CDR1 reads SGHAT; CDR2 reads FQNNGV.

The CDR3 DNA sequence: TGTGCCAGTAGTTTTCCGAGAGGGGCGTACAATGAGCAGTTCTTC. Translated: CASSFPRGAYNEQFF. The rearrangement joins TRBV19 to TRBJ2-1; D may match TRBD1 or TRBD2 (5 bases each). The CDR3 length is 15 residues. Germline V CDR1 and CDR2: LNHDA, SQIVND (reference sequence). Trimming pared 5 bases from V and 4 bases from J, leaving 15 bases between.

The V call is TRBV27, the J call TRBJ1-6, with TRBD1 as a possible D gene (5 bases). The V end was cut by 0 bases, the J end by 11 bases, with 14 bases between. The CDR3 contains 15 residues. Germline V gene sequence: CDR1 MNHEY, CDR2 SMNVEV (reference sequence). The CDR3 loop is CASSLSITGLTPLHF. The CDR3 DNA reads TGTGCCAGCAGTTTATCGATAACGGGGCTGACACCCCTCCACTTT.

The genes are TRBV4-1 and TRBJ2-2; TRBD2 is a possible D gene (6 bases). The CDR3 totals 17 residues. Trimming stripped 0 bases from V and 6 bases from J, with 17 bases between. Germline CDR1 and CDR2: MGHRA and YSYEKL. The CDR3: CASSQDGAGRIAGELFF. The CDR3 DNA reads TGCGCCAGCAGCCAAGATGGAGCAGGGAGGATAGCCGGGGAGCTGTTTTTT.

The chain recombines TRBV15 with TRBJ1-2; D gene uncertain. This CDR3 comprises 15 residues. V was pared by 5 bases and J by 0 bases, with 13 bases between. CDR1 is LNHNV, CDR2 YYDKDF, per germline (reference sequence). The DNA of the CDR3 is TGTGCCACCAGCTTCGGGGAAATAGCTAACTATGGCTACACCTTC. Its translation is CATSFGEIANYGYTF.

The genes are TRBV10-3 and TRBJ2-2, with 12 bases that match TRBD2. V trimming: 5 bases; J trimming: 5 bases; junction bases outside the gene matches: 12. The CDR3 is made up of 18 amino acids. CDR1 and CDR2 from the germline V gene are ENHRY and SYGVKD. CDR3 residues: CAISSRGTSGGLTGELFF. In DNA, the CDR3 is TGTGCCATCAGTTCACGGGGAACTAGCGGGGGGCTGACCGGGGAGCTGTTTTTT.

The gene calls are TRBV21-1 and TRBJ1-4. TRBV21-1 is listed as a pseudogene. The CDR3 length is 15 residues. This CDR3 is CASSKLGDPGRELFF. The CDR3 DNA reads TGTGCCAGCAGCAAGTTGGGGGACCCGGGGAGGGAACTGTTTTTT.

The CDR3 DNA reads TGCGCCACCCGAGAGGGGGTCAAAGATACGCAGTATTTT. The encoded protein is CATREGVKDTQYF. The V gene is TRBV10-1, the J gene TRBJ2-3; possible D gene TRBD1, 6 bases. Germline V CDR1 and CDR2: WNHNN, SYGVQD (reference sequence). This CDR3 contains 13 residues. V was trimmed by 10 bases and J by 5 bases, leaving 16 bases between them.

J is TRBJ1-6 and V is TRBV2; 10 bases match TRBD1. This CDR3 has 16 amino acids. Germline-derived CDR1 and CDR2 are SNHLY and FYNNEI. V trimming: 6 bases; J trimming: 1 base; junction bases outside the gene matches: 3. The CDR3 DNA reads as TGTGCCAGCAGGGGGGACAGGGGATCCTATAATTCACCCCTCCACTTT. Translating it yields CASRGDRGSYNSPLHF.

The gene calls are TRBV5-1 and TRBJ1-1, with 10 bases lining up with TRBD1. Trimming cost V 4 bases and J 6 bases; bases outside gene matches: 3. The CDR3 has 13 amino acids. CDR1 is SGHRS and CDR2 is YFSETQ in the germline V gene. The CDR3 nucleotides read TGCGCCAGCAGCGGCGGGACAGGGGCTGAAGCTTTCTTT. It specifies CASSGGTGAEAFF.

The count of this clone is one. The chain is built from TRBV28 and TRBJ1-1; possibly TRBD1 for D (5 bases). The V end lost 3 bases, the J end lost 4 bases, and 12 bases lay between the germline ends. This CDR3 is built from 14 residues. CDR1 is MDHEN, CDR2 SYDVKM, per germline. The CDR3 loop reads CASSFHGGVTEAFF. CDR3 in DNA: TGTGCCAGCAGTTTTCATGGGGGTGTCACTGAAGCTTTCTTT.

The chain couples TRBV27 to TRBJ1-5; D uncertain. CDR3 size: 13 residues. The germline gives CDR1 MNHEY, CDR2 SMNVEV (reference sequence). The V gene lost 8 bases and the J gene lost 4 bases, with 12 bases spanning the gap. CDR3 sequence reads: CASGPPGNQPQHF. Written as DNA, the CDR3 is TGTGCCAGCGGCCCGCCCGGGAATCAGCCCCAGCATTTT.

J is TRBJ1-4 and V is TRBV29-1; the D gene is possibly TRBD1 (6 bases). Trimming left V 6 bases short and J 2 bases short, with 10 bases between. The CDR3 runs to 13 residues. Germline loops: CDR1 SQVTM, CDR2 ANQGSEA. The CDR3 sequence is CSVADRTNEKLFF. The DNA of the CDR3 is TGCAGCGTCGCCGACAGGACTAATGAAAAACTGTTTTTT.

The chain joins TRBV28 to TRBJ1-1; 7 nucleotides align to TRBD1. The CDR3 totals 16 residues. V was pared by 5 bases and J by 3 bases, with 12 bases of the junction left unmatched. Germline V lookup: CDR1 MDHEN, CDR2 SYDVKM. DNA of the CDR3: TGTGCCAGCAGTCAACAGGGGACCCCTCCCCACACTGAAGCTTTCTTT. Translating it yields CASSQQGTPPHTEAFF.

The DNA of the CDR3 is TGTGCCACCAAGGACAGGGGGCAGGTGTTTTTT. It codes for CATKDRGQVFF. The gene calls are TRBV27 and TRBJ2-2, with TRBD1 identical over 11 bases. This CDR3 has 11 amino acids. Looked up from germline, CDR1 is MNHEY and CDR2 is SMNVEV (reference sequence). V trimming: 10 bases; J trimming: 15 bases; junction bases outside the gene matches: 7.

CDR3 in amino acids: CSASGGAGELFF. CDR3 nucleotides: TGCAGCGCCTCAGGGGGGGCCGGGGAGCTGTTTTTT. The rearrangement uses TRBV29-1 and TRBJ2-2; possibly TRBD1 or TRBD2 for D (7 bases each). This CDR3 comprises 12 residues. V was cut by 7 bases and J by 6 bases, with 12 bases left in between. Germline lookup yields CDR1 SQVTM and CDR2 ANQGSEA.

The CDR3 loop reads CASGFRYEQYF. The CDR3 region has the DNA TGTGCTAGTGGTTTCCGGTACGAGCAGTACTTC. The chain uses TRBV12-5 and TRBJ2-7; no reliable D call. Trimming left V 3 bases short and J 4 bases short, with 4 bases between. CDR1 and CDR2 from the germline V gene are LGHNT and FRNRAP. This CDR3 spans 11 amino acids.

The chain combines TRBV10-3 with TRBJ1-2, with D tentatively TRBD1 (6 bases). Trimming removed 2 bases from V and 8 bases from J, with 21 bases in between. CDR1 is ENHRY, CDR2 SYGVKD, per germline. There are 16 residues in the CDR3. The CDR3 region is CAISEVMAGDPGGYTF. DNA of the CDR3: TGTGCCATCAGTGAGGTTATGGCAGGGGACCCAGGGGGCTACACCTTC.